One and the same sample provided the 27 T cell receptor beta chains below, sequenced in a study of blood T cell repertoires in COVID-19. The assay was immunoSEQ multiplex PCR, and TCRdb's table has in-frame clones only and misses some. The sample contains 150,000 to 200,000 clones, about 86% of which appear only once. What was sequenced was PBMCs or T cells enriched from blood (not recorded which). These receptors all come from a woman in her thirties or forties in a cohort exposed to, infected with or recovered from COVID-19 (not recorded which).

This CDR3 reads CASSLSGGYEQYF. As DNA, the CDR3 is TGTGCCAGCAGTTTATCGGGGGGATACGAGCAGTACTTC. The chain couples TRBV27 to TRBJ2-7; D may be TRBD2 (6 bases). CDR1 and CDR2 from the germline V gene are MNHEY and SMNVEV (reference sequence). With 0 bases removed from V and 4 bases from J, the gap between germline ends came to 7 bases. The CDR3 spans 13 residues.

The genes are TRBV7-9 and TRBJ2-2, with D hard to call. The CDR3 is 17 amino acids. V shed 5 bases and J shed 0 bases, with 16 bases lying between them. The germline V gene encodes CDR1 SEHNR and CDR2 FQNEAQ (reference sequence). CDR3 in amino acids: CASSPTRNPANTGELFF. The CDR3 nucleotides are TGTGCCAGCAGCCCCACGAGGAACCCCGCGAACACCGGGGAGCTGTTTTTT.

This clone showed up just once. The J gene is TRBJ2-7, the V gene TRBV6-5; TRBD1 matches 8 bases. This CDR3 comprises 14 residues. Losses at the gene ends were 5 bases for V and 5 bases for J; bases not matched to a gene: 8. The germline V gene encodes CDR1 MNHEY and CDR2 SVGAGI. For the CDR3, the DNA is TGTGCCAGCAGTCGAGACAGGGGTTCCCACGAGCAGTACTTC. Protein sequence: CASSRDRGSHEQYF.

The genes are TRBV2 and TRBJ1-4; 8 bases are a match to TRBD1. CDR3 length: 15 amino acids. With V trimmed by 4 bases and J by 8 bases, 9 bases remained unmatched. Germline assignment: CDR1 SNHLY and CDR2 FYNNEI. CDR3 nucleotides: TGTGCCAGCAGTGGTACGACAGGGGCCAGCGAAAAACTGTTTTTT. Protein sequence: CASSGTTGASEKLFF.

The V gene is TRBV10-1, the J gene TRBJ2-1; D gene ambiguous. Deletions cut 0 bases from V and 2 bases from J, with 11 bases between. Germline CDR1 and CDR2: WNHNN and SYGVQD (reference sequence). The CDR3 is 16 residues long. For the CDR3, the DNA is TGCGCCAGCAGTGAGTCGCTGCGGAAACCCTACAATGAGCAGTTCTTC. As protein: CASSESLRKPYNEQFF.

The rearrangement uses TRBV2 and TRBJ2-3; tentatively, D is TRBD2 (6 bases). The CDR3 covers 15 residues. V lost 2 bases and J 0 bases, leaving 9 bases between the germline ends. Looked up from germline, CDR1 is SNHLY and CDR2 is FYNNEI. DNA of the CDR3: TGTGCCAGCAGTGAAAGCGGGCGAAGCACAGATACGCAGTATTTT. Protein sequence: CASSESGRSTDTQYF.

The chain couples TRBV10-3 to TRBJ1-4; D remains unclear. Per germline, CDR1 ENHRY and CDR2 SYGVKD. Trimming took off 0 bases at V and 7 bases at J, with 6 bases between the two ends. The CDR3 runs 13 residues. CDR3 in DNA: TGTGCCATCAGTGAGTCGGTGGCTGAAAAACTGTTTTTT. Translating it yields CAISESVAEKLFF.

V usage is TRBV18 and J usage is TRBJ2-7, with D possibly matching TRBD2 (6 bases). Trimming left V 4 bases short and J 0 bases short, with 10 bases between. Germline V lookup: CDR1 KGHSH, CDR2 LQKENI. The CDR3 is made up of 14 amino acids. CDR3 sequence (DNA): TGTGCCAGCTCACGGGGGGAGTACTCCTACGAGCAGTACTTC. Protein product: CASSRGEYSYEQYF. Filled out from reference TRBV18 and TRBJ2-7, the complete variable domain reads NAGVMQNPRHLVRRRGQEARLRCSPMKGHSHVYWYRQLPEEGLKFMVYLQKENIIDESGMPKERFSAEFPKEGPSILRIQQVVRGDSAAYFCASSRGEYSYEQYFGPGTRLTVT.

The rearrangement joins TRBV19 to TRBJ2-1; the match to TRBD1 covers 8 bases. This CDR3 region has 16 residues. In germline, CDR1 is LNHDA, CDR2 SQIVND (reference sequence). V was clipped by 7 bases and J by 5 bases; unmatched bases: 13. CDR3 nucleotide sequence: TGTGCCAGTAAATGGGGGGCGGGACAGGTAAACAATGAGCAGTTCTTC. Its translation: CASKWGAGQVNNEQFF.

DNA for the CDR3: TGTGCCAGCAGCCCTAAGACACCTAGCACCTACGAGCAGTACTTC. As protein: CASSPKTPSTYEQYF. This sequence joins TRBV7-9 and TRBJ2-7; D is perhaps TRBD2 (5 bases). The CDR3 covers 15 residues. The V and J ends lost 5 bases and 2 bases respectively, with 16 bases between them. CDR1 and CDR2 (germline): SEHNR, FQNEAQ (reference sequence).

V and J are TRBV19 and TRBJ1-1; the D is unclear. The CDR3 contains 14 residues. Germline V lookup: CDR1 LNHDA, CDR2 SQIVND (reference sequence). V was cut by 2 bases and J by 7 bases, with 14 bases left in between. This chain's CDR3 is CASSIIREGGEAFF. CDR3 bases: TGTGCCAGTAGTATAATCCGGGAAGGCGGTGAAGCTTTCTTT.

The chain employs TRBV3-1 (or the pseudogene TRBV3-2) and TRBJ2-1; D remains ambiguous. Between the trimmed V and J ends, which lost 6 bases and 0 bases, there was a span of 9 bases. The CDR3 spans 14 residues. CDR1 and CDR2 from the germline V gene are LGHDT and YNNKEL (reference sequence). DNA of the CDR3: TGTGCCAGCAGGGTTTCTAGCTCCTACAATGAGCAGTTCTTC. It yields the protein CASRVSSSYNEQFF.

V and J are TRBV4-1 and TRBJ2-5; D is unclear. The germline gives CDR1 MGHRA, CDR2 YSYEKL. The CDR3 runs to 13 residues. Between the trimmed V and J ends, which lost 0 bases and 5 bases, there was a span of 7 bases. CDR3 bases: TGCGCCAGCAGCCAAGAGAGGTTGGAGACCCAGTACTTC. This codes for CASSQERLETQYF.

CDR3 in amino acids: CASSRGQASSYEQYF. The CDR3, as DNA: TGTGCCAGCAGCCGAGGACAGGCTTCCTCCTACGAGCAGTACTTC. V is TRBV14 and J is TRBJ2-7; 7 bases line up with TRBD1. This CDR3 has 15 amino acids. The junction had 6 bases not matched to a gene; V was cut back by 4 bases and J by 0 bases. From germline, CDR1 is SGHDN and CDR2 FVKESK.

The chain combines TRBV7-2 with TRBJ1-1, with TRBD1 matching over 10 bases. Germline CDR1 and CDR2: SGHTA and FQGNSA. The CDR3 loop spans 18 amino acids. J was trimmed by 5 bases and V by 0 bases; bases with no gene match: 12. For the CDR3, the DNA is TGTGCCAGCAGCTTAGCTTCGACAGGGGGCAGGATGAGGACTGAAGCTTTCTTT. This gives the protein CASSLASTGGRMRTEAFF.

In its sample, this clone was seen once. The V and J genes are TRBV4-1 and TRBJ2-5; the D gene is possibly TRBD1 (7 bases). Looked up from germline, CDR1 is MGHRA and CDR2 is YSYEKL. Trimming took 0 bases from V and 5 from J, leaving 13 bases between them. The CDR3 contains 15 residues. The DNA for the CDR3 is TGCGCCAGCAGCCAAGATCCAGGGGGGAAGGAGACCCAGTACTTC. This codes for CASSQDPGGKETQYF.

The chain joins TRBV10-1 to TRBJ1-5; the match to TRBD1 covers 7 bases. Germline loops: CDR1 WNHNN, CDR2 SYGVQD (reference sequence). With 4 bases clipped from V and 7 bases from J, the junction kept 4 bases outside the gene matches. This CDR3 comprises 13 residues. CDR3 in DNA: TGCGCCAGCAGTGCAGGGGGGTACCAGCCCCAGCATTTT. The encoded protein is CASSAGGYQPQHF.

The chain joins TRBV6-5 to TRBJ1-1, with 8 bases lining up with TRBD1. This CDR3 is built from 14 residues. CDR1 and CDR2 (germline): MNHEY, SVGAGI. V was pared by 7 bases and J by 6 bases, with 10 bases of the junction left unmatched. Here the CDR3 DNA reads TGTGCCAGCATGCGAAGGGGACAGGCCCCTGAAGCTTTCTTT. This translates into CASMRRGQAPEAFF.

The chain couples TRBV7-2 to TRBJ1-1; TRBD1 matches 9 bases. CDR1 and CDR2 (germline): SGHTA, FQGNSA. CDR3 length: 16 amino acids. The V segment lost 4 bases and the J segment 5 bases; nucleotides outside the gene matches: 11. The CDR3 coding sequence is TGTGCCAGCAGCTCGGCCGTGGACAGGGGAGGGACTGAAGCTTTCTTT. This gives the protein CASSSAVDRGGTEAFF.

The chain employs TRBV12-3 or TRBV12-4 and TRBJ1-3; unclear D gene. Deletions cut 11 bases from V and 1 base from J, with 9 bases between. The CDR3 spans 12 residues. The CDR3 nucleotides read TGTGCCGGGTTGGAGTCTGGAAACACCATATATTTT. Encoded protein: CAGLESGNTIYF.

The chain uses TRBV6-5 and TRBJ1-5, with D tentatively TRBD1 (6 bases). Between the trimmed V and J ends, which lost 5 bases and 6 bases, there was a span of 11 bases. CDR1 MNHEY and CDR2 SVGAGI come from the germline V gene. The CDR3 sequence is 13 residues long. The CDR3 is CASSLTGAQPQHF. The CDR3 bases are TGTGCCAGCAGTCTGACAGGTGCTCAGCCCCAGCATTTT.

The rearrangement links TRBV3-1 (or the pseudogene TRBV3-2) to TRBJ2-7; maybe TRBD2 (8 bases). This CDR3 region has 16 residues. Germline V gene lookup returns CDR1 LGHDT and CDR2 YNNKEL (reference sequence). V was shortened by 3 bases and J by 2 bases, with 17 bases between the two germline ends. This chain's CDR3 is CASSHHGGDRAYEQYF. The DNA of the CDR3 is TGTGCCAGCAGCCACCACGGGGGGGACAGAGCCTACGAGCAGTACTTC.

V and J are TRBV27 and TRBJ2-6, with D perhaps TRBD1 (6 bases). Germline assignment: CDR1 MNHEY and CDR2 SMNVEV (reference sequence). Trimming shortened V by 4 bases and J by 2 bases, and 9 bases separated the two germline ends. This CDR3 contains 15 residues. This chain's CDR3 is CASSSGVTGANVLTF. The CDR3 bases are TGTGCCAGCAGTTCAGGGGTCACTGGGGCCAACGTCCTGACTTTC.

The chain is built from TRBV27 and TRBJ2-1, with TRBD2 matching over 12 bases. The CDR3 is 16 residues long. V gave up 5 bases and J gave up 8 bases; unmatched junction bases: 10. From germline, CDR1 is MNHEY and CDR2 SMNVEV (reference sequence). CDR3 loop: CASSTILAGGSDEQFF. The CDR3 nucleotides are TGTGCCAGCAGTACGATCCTAGCGGGAGGGAGTGATGAGCAGTTCTTC.

This chain links TRBV15 with TRBJ1-5; D ambiguous. Germline V gene lookup returns CDR1 LNHNV and CDR2 YYDKDF (reference sequence). The CDR3 loop spans 16 amino acids. Trimming removed 0 bases at V and 0 bases at J, with 9 bases between. This CDR3 is CATSRDSYYSNQPQHF. The CDR3 region has the DNA TGTGCCACCAGCAGAGACTCCTATTATAGCAATCAGCCCCAGCATTTT. The complete variable domain, with remaining parts taken from reference TRBV15 and TRBJ1-5, reads DAMVIQNPRYQVTQFGKPVTLSCSQTLNHNVMYWYQQKSSQAPKLLFHYYDKDFNNEADTPDNFQSRRPNTSFCFLDIRSPGLGDTAMYLCATSRDSYYSNQPQHFGDGTRLSIL.

The chain employs TRBV2 and TRBJ2-3, with TRBD2 matching over 12 bases. The length of the CDR3 is 17 residues. CDR1 and CDR2 from the germline V gene are SNHLY and FYNNEI. V lost 0 bases, J lost 4 bases, and 5 bases stayed unmatched. In DNA form, the CDR3 reads TGTGCCAGCAGTGAAGCAAGACTAGCGGGAGTATCAGATACGCAGTATTTT. Translated: CASSEARLAGVSDTQYF.

The rearrangement joins TRBV6-1 to TRBJ2-5; TRBD2 might be the D (6 bases). Germline CDR1 and CDR2: MNHNS and SASEGT. The germline V and J ends were trimmed by 2 bases and 2 bases, with 9 bases remaining between them. The CDR3 sequence is 14 residues long. This CDR3 is CASSELGGQETQYF. DNA of the CDR3: TGTGCCAGCAGTGAACTGGGGGGTCAAGAGACCCAGTACTTC.